Listed below are T cell receptor beta chains from one sample, sequenced in a study of graft-versus-host responses after intestinal transplantation. Clones were sequenced by immunoSEQ multiplex PCR, and TCRdb holds only the in-frame ones, with some missing. The table has about 51,000 clones, roughly 95% seen once. Antigen specificity for these receptors is unknown. Source: unstimulated CD8+ T cells sorted from spleen or lymph node cells, taken before transplant. These receptors were obtained from a human donor who was the organ donor for an intestinal transplant. Each CDR3 is given with its conserved first and last residue. A D gene is named only where the DNA matches it firmly. Expanded clones get a size class; other rows say once, few or many, or leave the size out.

>NA|TRBJ2-7|NA|TRBV4-1|14
CASSQHSGDYEQYF
TGCGCCAGCAGCCAGCACAGTGGGGACTACGAGCAGTACTTC
>NA|TRBJ1-2|NA|TRBV29-1|13
CSAEGAGSYGYTF
TGCAGCGCAGAGGGCGCAGGGAGCTATGGCTACACCTTC
>NA|TRBJ1-2|NA|TRBV28|14
CASTASTGPWGYTF
TGTGCCAGCACCGCCTCAACAGGGCCTTGGGGCTACACCTTC
>NA|TRBJ2-2|once|TRBV5-5|15
CASSHRDGNTGELFF
TGTGCCAGCAGCCACCGGGACGGGAACACCGGGGAGCTGTTTTTT
>TRBD1|TRBJ1-1|NA|TRBV6-1|14
CASSNGQGLTEAFF
TGTGCCAGCAGTAACGGACAGGGATTAACTGAAGCTTTCTTT
>TRBD2|TRBJ2-5|NA|TRBV9|15
CASSPYGGAGETQYF
TGTGCCAGCAGCCCTTACGGGGGGGCCGGGGAGACCCAGTACTTC
>NA|TRBJ1-1|NA|TRBV4-1|15
CASSQSTGVNTEAFF
TGCGCCAGCAGCCAGTCGACGGGAGTGAACACTGAAGCTTTCTTT
>NA|TRBJ1-6|NA|TRBV7-8|17
CASSTTGPTVGLSPLHF
TGTGCCAGCAGCACGACCGGGCCAACGGTAGGGCTTTCACCCCTCCACTTT
>TRBD2|TRBJ2-2|NA|TRBV5-4|18
CASSRTSGGAQDTGELFF
TGTGCCAGCAGCCGGACTAGCGGGGGGGCTCAGGACACCGGGGAGCTGTTTTTT
>NA|TRBJ2-7|NA|TRBV9|15
CASSVAGDSLYEQYF
TGTGCCAGCAGCGTAGCTGGAGACTCGCTCTACGAGCAGTACTTC
>TRBD1|TRBJ1-1|NA|TRBV28|11
CASWTGAEAFF
TGTGCCAGCTGGACAGGGGCTGAAGCTTTCTTT
>NA|TRBJ2-5|NA|TRBV5-1|13
CASSLSGLETQYF
TGCGCCAGCAGCTTATCAGGTTTGGAGACCCAGTACTTC
>NA|TRBJ1-4|NA|TRBV10-3|12
CATSTDNEKLFF
TGTGCCACTTCGACAGATAATGAAAAACTGTTTTTT
>NA|TRBJ1-1|NA|TRBV7-8|13
CASSQGHYTEAFF
TGTGCCAGCAGCCAAGGACATTACACTGAAGCTTTCTTT
>TRBD2|TRBJ2-1|NA|TRBV6-6|15
CASSTTSGEHGEQFF
TGTGCCAGCAGCACGACTAGCGGGGAACACGGTGAGCAGTTCTTC
>TRBD2|TRBJ2-1|NA|TRBV27|14
CASLAGGPHNEQFF
TGTGCCAGCTTAGCGGGGGGGCCCCACAATGAGCAGTTCTTC
>NA|TRBJ2-7|once|TRBV5-1|13
CASSLGASYEQYF
TGCGCCAGCAGCTTGGGTGCCTCCTACGAGCAGTACTTC
>NA|TRBJ2-1|NA|TRBV6-5|13
CASIRRPLREQFF
TGTGCCAGCATCAGGCGGCCTCTAAGGGAGCAGTTCTTC
>NA|TRBJ2-7|NA|TRBV27|16
CASSFGGLESSYEQYF
TGTGCCAGCAGTTTTGGAGGGCTGGAGAGCTCCTACGAGCAGTACTTC
>NA|TRBJ1-2|NA|TRBV9|12
CASSPSTGGYTF
TGTGCCAGCAGCCCCTCGACCGGCGGCTACACCTTC
>NA|TRBJ2-4|NA|TRBV27|13
CASSAAGRGIQYF
TGTGCCAGCAGTGCGGCAGGGAGAGGTATTCAGTACTTC
>NA|TRBJ1-1|NA|TRBV7-9|19
CASSLAGFSLNVMNTEAFF
TGTGCCAGCAGCTTAGCAGGGTTCTCCCTAAACGTCATGAACACTGAAGCTTTCTTT
>NA|TRBJ1-1|NA|TRBV7-9|16
CASSLARAGLNTEAFF
TGTGCCAGCAGCTTAGCTCGCGCAGGCTTGAACACTGAAGCTTTCTTT
>TRBD2|TRBJ2-2|NA|TRBV9|18
CASSGDGLAGANTGELFF
TGTGCCAGCAGCGGAGACGGACTAGCGGGGGCTAACACCGGGGAGCTGTTTTTT
>TRBD1|TRBJ2-1|NA|TRBV7-3|15
CASSLMGTAYNEQFF
TGTGCCAGCAGCTTAATGGGGACAGCTTACAATGAGCAGTTCTTC
>NA|TRBJ2-2|NA|TRBV29-1|13
CSVAHPYTGELFF
TGCAGCGTTGCCCACCCCTACACCGGGGAGCTGTTTTTT
>TRBD1|TRBJ1-2|NA|TRBV7-2|15
CASSLGGQNPYGYTF
TGTGCCAGCAGCTTAGGGGGACAGAATCCCTATGGCTACACCTTC
>NA|TRBJ2-2|NA|TRBV27|14
CASRGADSGGELFF
TGTGCCAGCAGGGGGGCAGACTCAGGGGGGGAGCTGTTTTTT
>TRBD2|TRBJ2-1|NA|TRBV9|16
CASSAGGDSSYNEQFF
TGTGCCAGCAGCGCGGGGGGAGACAGCTCCTACAATGAGCAGTTCTTC
>TRBD1|TRBJ1-2|NA|TRBV4-1|16
CASSGRQGDSNYGYTF
TGCGCCAGCAGCGGGAGACAGGGAGATTCTAACTATGGCTACACCTTC
>NA|TRBJ2-3|few|TRBV6-6|12
CATKERTDTQYF
TGTGCCACCAAGGAACGCACAGATACGCAGTATTTT
>NA|TRBJ2-2|NA|TRBV7-2|13
CASSLQHTGELFF
TGTGCCAGCAGCTTACAGCACACCGGGGAGCTGTTTTTT
>TRBD2|TRBJ2-3|few|TRBV10-3|16
CAISEIRSSGGDTQYF
TGTGCCATCAGTGAAATAAGGTCGAGCGGGGGGGATACGCAGTATTTT
>TRBD1|TRBJ2-7|NA|TRBV10-2|15
CASSESWTGSNEQYF
TGCGCCAGCAGTGAGTCCTGGACAGGTAGCAACGAGCAGTACTTC
>NA|TRBJ2-7|NA|TRBV27|15
CASSLSTAGTYEQYF
TGTGCCAGCAGTTTATCGACTGCTGGCACCTACGAGCAGTACTTC
>NA|TRBJ1-1|NA|TRBV7-9|12
CASFVGGTEAFF
TGTGCCAGCTTCGTAGGCGGCACTGAAGCTTTCTTT
>NA|TRBJ2-7|NA|TRBV28|12
CASSLTTYEQYF
TGTGCCAGCAGTTTAACAACCTACGAGCAGTACTTC
>NA|TRBJ1-2|NA|TRBV28|16
CASSSLLMGADYGYTF
TGTGCCAGCAGTTCGCTTTTAATGGGCGCGGACTATGGCTACACCTTC
>NA|TRBJ2-1|NA|TRBV9|12
CASSVAPNEQFF
TGTGCCAGCAGCGTAGCTCCTAATGAGCAGTTCTTC
>NA|TRBJ2-7|NA|TRBV27|13
CASRHGREYEQYF
TGTGCCAGCAGGCATGGCAGAGAGTACGAGCAGTACTTC
>NA|TRBJ2-7|once|TRBV4-3|15
CASSQDGRGFDEQYF
TGCGCCAGCAGCCAAGATGGTAGGGGCTTCGACGAGCAGTACTTC
>TRBD1|TRBJ2-1|NA|TRBV28|14
CASSLSGTGVEQFF
TGTGCCAGCAGTTTATCCGGGACAGGGGTGGAGCAGTTCTTC
>NA|TRBJ1-1|NA|TRBV7-8|13
CASSLVPRIEAFF
TGTGCCAGCAGCTTAGTGCCCCGTATTGAAGCTTTCTTT
>NA|TRBJ2-7|NA|TRBV7-2|14
CASSLGTTTYEQYF
TGTGCCAGCAGCTTAGGGACTACCACCTACGAGCAGTACTTC
>NA|TRBJ2-1|once|TRBV11-3|20
CASSLGVGTGSRMVNNEQFF
TGTGCCAGCAGCTTAGGGGTTGGTACAGGGTCGCGTATGGTTAACAATGAGCAGTTCTTC
>NA|TRBJ1-2|NA|TRBV10-1|16
CATPTSGRLGWYGYTF
TGCGCCACACCGACCTCGGGAAGGCTCGGGTGGTATGGCTACACCTTC
>NA|TRBJ1-3|NA|TRBV11-2|14
CASSFLGVGNTIYF
TGTGCCAGCAGCTTCTTGGGGGTAGGGAACACCATATATTTT
>NA|TRBJ1-1|NA|TRBV5-5|14
CASSRGETPTEAFF
TGTGCCAGCAGCAGGGGGGAGACCCCAACTGAAGCTTTCTTT
>TRBD1|TRBJ2-2|NA|TRBV4-2|16
CASSQLGQGNTGELFF
TGTGCCAGCAGCCAGCTAGGACAGGGGAACACCGGGGAGCTGTTTTTT
>NA|TRBJ1-1|NA|TRBV30|19
CAWSVRITMDEYLNTEAFF
TGTGCCTGGAGTGTAAGGATTACCATGGACGAATATCTGAACACTGAAGCTTTCTTT
>TRBD1|TRBJ1-2|NA|TRBV5-5|15
CASRTGTGPLYGYTF
TGTGCCAGCAGAACCGGGACAGGGCCCTTATACGGCTACACCTTC
>TRBD2|TRBJ2-7|NA|TRBV7-3|13
CASSAGENYEQYF
TGTGCCAGCAGCGCGGGAGAGAACTACGAGCAGTACTTC
>TRBD2|TRBJ2-1|NA|TRBV10-3|15
CAIKDSGGAIDEQFF
TGTGCCATCAAGGATAGCGGGGGGGCTATTGATGAGCAGTTCTTC
>TRBD1|TRBJ2-3|NA|TRBV4-3|16
CASSRERDSYTDTQYF
TGCGCCAGCAGCCGCGAACGGGACAGCTACACAGATACGCAGTATTTT